The source of this T cell receptor beta chain is a study of spatial heterogeneity in lung cancer. Only a few counts were recorded for this clonotype. Deletions cut 5 bases from V and 2 bases from J, with 12 bases between. CDR3 length: 14 residues. CDR1 and CDR2 from the germline V gene are SGHTA and FQGNSA. The time point here: blood at routine non-recurrence follow-up after resection. Frozen PBMC, nontumor lung or tumor provided whole RNA, which was sequenced unsorted. TCRdb reprocessed the 5' RACE reads via MiXCR and lists one record per CDR3 protein. The sample lists about 120,000 distinct CDR3 sequences; roughly an eighth were seen once.

The sequence was obtained from a male donor with early-stage non-small cell lung cancer. V and J are TRBV7-2 and TRBJ2-5; D unresolved. Here the sequenced sample was PBMCs, taken at follow-up. This CDR3 reads CASSPRHKQETQYF. CDR3 bases: TGTGCCAGCAGCCCCCGCCACAAACAAGAGACCCAGTACTTC. Full variable domain (missing parts from reference TRBV7-2 and TRBJ2-5): GAGVSQSPSNKVTEKGKDVELRCDPISGHTALYWYRQSLGQGLEFLIYFQGNSAPDKSGLPSDRFSAERTGGSVSTLTIQRTQQEDSAVYLCASSPRHKQETQYFGPGTRLLVL.